What follows describes a single T cell receptor (beta chain). Its target antigen remains unknown. Within one base of it there is no much larger clone, and no base qualities were kept. This sample is drawn from a study of blood T cell repertoires in COVID-19 (TCRdb year 2020). Regarding the complete study: Collaborator samples came from the United States, Italy and Spain and covered acute and convalescent phases of COVID-19. The prospective study material was composed of cDNA or gDNA derived from T cells, B-cell-depleted T cells, or PBMCs. Subjects who had been exposed to COVID-19, were actively infected with it, or had recovered from it provided the deeply sampled blood TCRbeta repertoires that made up the dataset. The repertoires were released in a freely available public database intended as a resource for research on the immune response to SARS-CoV-2. Samples came from the ongoing ImmuneRACE study (first 160 participants) plus 1,254 subjects from 6 global collaborators. The sample metadata nearly always contained a de-identified subject ID, COVID-19 status, age in years and sex. Where available, HLA class I and class II types were obtained from metadata supplied by the sample provider rather than from assay-based typing. The full study reports these points: The amount of clinical and demographic metadata varied by source and participant and was provided uncurated.

The CDR3 spans 16 residues, from the cysteine through the phenylalanine. Only CDR3 DNA remains: 48 bases, in frame from the first base. After removal of 3 bases from V and 2 bases from J, the junction retains 9 bases not matched to a gene. The germline V gene (reference sequence) yields SGHNT for CDR1 and YYREEE for CDR2. Participants in the prospective study were aged 18 to 89 years, lived in 24 United States geographic areas, and enrolled through a virtual design. To assign participants to cohorts, the prospective study relied on clinical history that participants themselves reported in a screening survey and a study questionnaire. ImmuneRACE Cohort 3 recovered participants were defined by two consecutive negative NP/OP PCR tests, healthcare professional clearance, or symptom resolution. In the prospective study, whole blood, serum and a nasopharyngeal or oropharyngeal swab were collected from each participant by mobile phlebotomists. Participants in the prospective study had the option to provide additional blood draws and questionnaires over an approximately 2-month period. Prospective study blood samples were shipped either frozen or at room temperature before DNA extraction.

TCRbeta CDR3 regions were amplified from genomic DNA by means of the immunoSEQ Assay, a bias-controlled multiplex PCR. As for the authors' bioinformatics: The number of nucleated cells in each sample was estimated from the amplification of reference gene primers within the assay. To quantify the absolute abundance of each unique TCRbeta CDR3 rearrangement, sequence reads were collapsed and filtered. Productive Simpson clonality was computed per sample as the square root of Simpson's diversity index over productive rearrangements. Here the immuneACCESS table is served through TCRdb, limited to in-frame sequences with V and J called. Missing clones are a known gap in these copies; in checked studies unresolved V genes cover under half, and the rest lacks a known reason. V, J and clone size reflect that table, while D and trimming were determined from the DNA. The table for this sample lists hundreds of thousands of clones; under 90% of them were counted only once. The ten largest account for around 1.7% of the sample.

The chain links TRBV5-4 with TRBJ2-3; 7 bases in between match TRBD2. This receptor was obtained from a man aged 40-49 years who had recovered from COVID-19. The material sequenced was PBMCs or T cells enriched from blood (not recorded which). The CDR3 is CASSYRASGITDTQYF. The nucleotides read TGTGCCAGCAGCTACCGGGCTAGCGGAATCACAGATACGCAGTATTTT.